A single sample is the source of the 14 T cell receptor beta chains below, sequenced in a study of blood T cell repertoires in COVID-19. Here immunoSEQ multiplex PCR was the method, and the copy in TCRdb shows in-frame clones only, minus some. The data contain some 120,000 clones, around nine tenths of them singletons. Specimen: peripheral blood. All receptors come from a human donor in a cohort sampled during active COVID-19.

The chain combines TRBV25-1 with TRBJ1-2, with a weak D call TRBD1 (6 bases). The V and J ends lost 6 bases and 0 bases respectively, with 8 bases between them. The CDR3 runs to 13 residues. CDR1 is MGHDK, CDR2 SYGVNS, per germline. CDR3 coding DNA: TGTGCCAGCAGCAGGGGAGCTAACTATGGCTACACCTTC. Translation: CASSRGANYGYTF.

The chain combines TRBV28 with TRBJ2-7; TRBD1 aligns across 7 bases. The CDR3 runs 14 residues. V lost 6 bases and J lost 4; bases outside the gene matches: 9. Looked up from germline, CDR1 is MDHEN and CDR2 is SYDVKM. CDR3 in DNA: TGTGCCAGCAGGGGGAGAGGGGGCAGGTACGAGCAGTACTTC. Translation gives CASRGRGGRYEQYF.

This chain links TRBV30 with TRBJ1-5; tentative D call: TRBD1 (6 bases). Trimming left V 2 bases short and J 7 bases short, with 12 bases between. The germline CDR1 and CDR2 sequences are GTSNPN and SVGIG (reference sequence). This CDR3 region has 13 residues. The CDR3 here is CAWSLGASQPQHF. The CDR3 coding sequence is TGTGCCTGGAGTTTGGGGGCATCCCAGCCCCAGCATTTT.

This chain uses TRBV4-1 with TRBJ2-7; 8 bases are a match to TRBD1. CDR1 and CDR2 (germline): MGHRA, YSYEKL. The CDR3 has 17 residues. V lost 0 bases to trimming and J lost 2 bases; unmatched junction nucleotides: 9. Here the CDR3 reads CASSQDGGQARTYEQYF. The CDR3 nucleotides are TGCGCCAGCAGCCAAGATGGGGGACAGGCAAGGACCTACGAGCAGTACTTC.

The V gene is TRBV7-2, the J gene TRBJ1-5, with TRBD1 matching over 9 bases. J gave up 7 bases and V 1 base, and 5 bases lay outside the gene matches. Looked up from germline, CDR1 is SGHTA and CDR2 is FQGNSA. The CDR3 length is 15 residues. The CDR3 here is CASSLGDRAGQPQHF. CDR3 DNA sequence: TGTGCCAGCAGCTTAGGGGACAGGGCGGGCCAGCCCCAGCATTTT.

This clone was counted a single time. This chain connects TRBV7-2 to TRBJ2-7; 8 bases line up with TRBD2. V lost 1 base to trimming and J lost 6 bases; unmatched junction nucleotides: 5. In germline, CDR1 is SGHTA, CDR2 FQGNSA. CDR3 size: 14 residues. In nucleotides, the CDR3 is TGTGCCAGCAGCTTAGAAGCGGGAGCACGCGAGCAGTACTTC. Translated: CASSLEAGAREQYF.

This chain's CDR3 is CASRRGDYGYTF. The CDR3 DNA reads TGTGCCAGCAGGAGAGGAGACTATGGCTACACCTTC. The rearrangement joins TRBV28 to TRBJ1-2; D remains ambiguous. This CDR3 spans 12 amino acids. Germline CDR1 reads MDHEN; CDR2 reads SYDVKM. V was clipped by 6 bases and J by 3 bases, with 8 bases between them.

The chain uses TRBV5-4 and TRBJ2-7; D possibly corresponds to TRBD2 (7 bases). The length of the CDR3 is 14 residues. Germline V gene sequence: CDR1 SGHNT, CDR2 YYREEE (reference sequence). V lost 6 bases and J 4 bases, leaving 17 bases between the germline ends. In DNA form, the CDR3 reads TGTGCCAGCACCTCTGGGGGGGGCCGGTACGAGCAGTACTTC. It specifies CASTSGGGRYEQYF.

The sample holds a few counts of this clone. The V and J genes are TRBV2 and TRBJ2-7; D ambiguous. V lost 6 bases and J lost 0, with 12 bases in between. The CDR3 sequence is 14 residues long. The germline CDR1 and CDR2 sequences are SNHLY and FYNNEI. The CDR3 bases are TGTGCCAGCAGAGAGACACCAAGCTCCTACGAGCAGTACTTC. Amino acid sequence: CASRETPSSYEQYF.

As regards this clone: An end of the junction differs from the germline gene, which may be a read error. This chain uses TRBV7-7 with TRBJ1-1; 12 bases agree with TRBD1. From germline, CDR1 is SSHAT and CDR2 FNYEAQ (reference sequence). The CDR3 is 17 residues long. CDR3 protein: CASSSPRDRGRVTEAFF. CDR3 coding DNA: TGTGCTAGCAGCTCACCAAGGGACAGGGGGCGGGTCACTGAAGCTTTCTTT.

The rearrangement uses TRBV2 and TRBJ1-1, with 7 bases lining up with TRBD1. This CDR3 has 13 amino acids. Germline V lookup: CDR1 SNHLY, CDR2 FYNNEI. Trimming at V came to 9 bases and at J to 0 bases, leaving 4 bases not matched to a gene. This CDR3 is CARKTGMNTEAFF. The CDR3 nucleotides read TGTGCCAGAAAGACAGGGATGAACACTGAAGCTTTCTTT.

The chain links TRBV5-4 to TRBJ2-2; a possible D gene is TRBD2 (5 bases). The germline gives CDR1 SGHNT, CDR2 YYREEE (reference sequence). With 3 bases removed from V and 1 base from J, the gap between germline ends came to 13 bases. The CDR3 spans 16 residues. CDR3 sequence reads: CASSYQGEGNTGELFF. The CDR3 DNA sequence: TGTGCCAGCAGCTACCAAGGAGAGGGGAACACCGGGGAGCTGTTTTTT.

This rearrangement joins TRBV6-5 to TRBJ2-7; TRBD2 aligns across 7 bases. Germline CDR1 reads MNHEY; CDR2 reads SVGAGI. V lost 5 bases and J lost 0; bases outside the gene matches: 7. The CDR3 length is 15 residues. CDR3 residues: CASSTLPGGSYEQYF. Here the CDR3 DNA reads TGTGCCAGCAGTACCCTTCCGGGGGGCTCCTACGAGCAGTACTTC.

The count of this clone is one. The gene calls are TRBV19 and TRBJ2-2, with TRBD2 matching over 14 bases. V shed 7 bases, J shed 3 bases, and the junction held 7 bases outside the gene matches. The CDR3 totals 17 residues. Germline-derived CDR1 and CDR2 are LNHDA and SQIVND (reference sequence). The DNA for the CDR3 is TGTGCCAGTACCCGGGGACTAGCGGGAGTGGACACCGGGGAGCTGTTTTTT. Amino acid sequence: CASTRGLAGVDTGELFF. The whole variable domain, remainder taken from reference TRBV19 and TRBJ2-2, is DGGITQSPKYLFRKEGQNVTLSCEQNLNHDAMYWYRQDPGQGLRLIYYSQIVNDFQKGDIAEGYSVSREKKESFPLTVTSAQKNPTAFYLCASTRGLAGVDTGELFFGEGSRLTVL.